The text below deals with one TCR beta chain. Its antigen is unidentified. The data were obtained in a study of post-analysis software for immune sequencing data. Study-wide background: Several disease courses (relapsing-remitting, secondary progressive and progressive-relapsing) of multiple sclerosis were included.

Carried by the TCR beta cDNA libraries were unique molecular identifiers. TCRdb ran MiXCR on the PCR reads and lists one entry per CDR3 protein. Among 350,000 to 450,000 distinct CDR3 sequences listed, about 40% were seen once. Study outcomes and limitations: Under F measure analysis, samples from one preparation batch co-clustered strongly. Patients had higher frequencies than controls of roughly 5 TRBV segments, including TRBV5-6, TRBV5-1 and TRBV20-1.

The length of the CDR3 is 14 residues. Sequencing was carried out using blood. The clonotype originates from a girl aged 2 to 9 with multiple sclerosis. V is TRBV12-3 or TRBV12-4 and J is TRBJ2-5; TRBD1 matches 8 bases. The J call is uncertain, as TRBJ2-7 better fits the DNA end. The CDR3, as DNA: TGTGCCAGCAGTTTTTGGACAGGGTATGACGAGCAGTACTTC. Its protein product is CASSFWTGYDEQYF.